One sample yielded the 20 T cell receptor beta chains listed below, sequenced in a study of early T cells in non-severe SARS-CoV-2 infection. Via MiXCR, TCRdb re-called the 5' RACE reads, giving one row per CDR3 protein. This table has 50,000 or so distinct CDR3 sequences, roughly 8% appearing once. The specimen sequenced was whole blood. All receptors derive from an adult who was a healthcare worker with PCR-confirmed SARS-CoV-2 infection or an uninfected control (not recorded which).

Ten or more counts support this clonotype. This CDR3 reads CATSDQTGKGETQYF. The CDR3 coding sequence is TGTGCCACCAGTGATCAGACAGGGAAAGGAGAGACCCAGTACTTC. The chain combines TRBV24-1 with TRBJ2-5, with 7 nucleotides matching TRBD1. V lost 3 bases to trimming and J lost 4 bases; unmatched junction nucleotides: 7. CDR1 is KGHDR and CDR2 is SFDVKD in the germline V gene. This CDR3 region has 15 residues.

The chain employs TRBV3-1 and TRBJ2-3; TRBD2 is a possible D gene (6 bases). This CDR3 is built from 14 residues. Trimming stripped 1 base from V and 2 bases from J, with 7 bases between. Germline V gene sequence: CDR1 LGHDT, CDR2 YNNKEL (reference sequence). CDR3 coding DNA: TGTGCCAGCAGCCAAGGGACTAACACAGATACGCAGTATTTT. Translated, it gives CASSQGTNTDTQYF.

J is TRBJ2-2 and V is TRBV9; 9 bases are shared with TRBD2. Germline CDR1 reads SGDLS; CDR2 reads YYNGEE. V shed 3 bases and J 3 bases; nucleotides not matched to a gene: 6. The CDR3 runs to 16 residues. CDR3 sequence reads: CASSARLADYTGELFF. The CDR3 coding sequence is TGTGCCAGCAGCGCCAGACTAGCGGACTACACCGGGGAGCTGTTTTTT.

This clonotype came up many times. V is TRBV7-9 and J is TRBJ2-7; tentatively, D is TRBD1 or TRBD2 (5 bases each). Germline values: CDR1 SEHNR, CDR2 FQNEAQ (reference sequence). With 5 bases removed from V and 2 bases from J, the gap between germline ends came to 16 bases. The CDR3 consists of 15 residues. CDR3 in DNA: TGTGCCAGCAGCCAGCCGGGACCCGGGGCCTACGAGCAGTACTTC. Its translation is CASSQPGPGAYEQYF.

V usage is TRBV7-2 and J usage is TRBJ1-5; the D is unclear. This CDR3 has 14 amino acids. Germline values: CDR1 SGHTA, CDR2 FQGNSA. V was clipped by 4 bases and J by 6 bases, with 13 bases between them. DNA of the CDR3: TGTGCCAGCAGCTCCATCTCCGGTGGTCAGCCCCAGCATTTT. Amino acid sequence: CASSSISGGQPQHF.

This clonotype has a count of ten or more. V is TRBV20-1 and J is TRBJ1-2; 7 nucleotides match TRBD1. Germline CDR1 DFQATT, CDR2 SNEGSKA (reference sequence). This CDR3 is 15 amino acids long. V trimming: 4 bases; J trimming: 4 bases; junction bases outside the gene matches: 12. CDR3 in amino acids: CSATKTGTDPYGYTF. CDR3 sequence (DNA): TGCAGTGCTACTAAAACCGGGACAGATCCCTATGGCTACACCTTC.

This clonotype was seen repeatedly, ten times or more. The chain joins TRBV4-1 to TRBJ1-2; possible D gene TRBD1, 6 bases. The germline V gene has CDR1 MGHRA and CDR2 YSYEKL. The CDR3 is made up of 14 amino acids. The ends were cut back, 2 bases at V and 2 bases at J, with 9 bases in the middle. As DNA, the CDR3 is TGCGCCAGCAGCCAATCCGGGACAAACTATGGCTACACCTTC. It specifies CASSQSGTNYGYTF.

The chain carries TRBV18 and TRBJ1-5; no firm D call. Germline CDR1 KGHSH, CDR2 LQKENI. V was cut by 4 bases and J by 6 bases, with 13 bases left in between. The CDR3 loop spans 14 amino acids. CDR3: CASSLSSRTQPQHF. CDR3 in DNA: TGTGCCAGCTCACTATCATCCCGGACTCAGCCCCAGCATTTT.

This clonotype was observed a handful of times. This chain joins TRBV5-6 and TRBJ2-3; D gene uncertain. Germline CDR1 reads SGHDT; CDR2 reads YYEEEE. V lost 4 bases to trimming and J lost 0 bases, with 9 bases between them. There are 14 residues in the CDR3. The CDR3 nucleotides read TGTGCCAGCAGCCACGTAGTTAGCACAGATACGCAGTATTTT. It translates to CASSHVVSTDTQYF.

CDR3 DNA: TGTGCCTGGAGGGGGGACAGTCACAATTCACCCCTCCACTTT. It specifies CAWRGDSHNSPLHF. This chain connects TRBV30 to TRBJ1-6, with 7 bases lining up with TRBD1. Trimming at V came to 3 bases and at J to 7 bases, leaving 6 bases not matched to a gene. Germline CDR1 reads GTSNPN; CDR2 reads SVGIG (reference sequence). The CDR3 consists of 14 residues.

In this sample, this clonotype turned up many times. The J gene is TRBJ2-1, the V gene TRBV18; unclear D gene. Germline CDR1 and CDR2: KGHSH and LQKENI. Trimming took off 8 bases at V and 3 bases at J, with 14 bases between the two ends. The CDR3 loop spans 14 amino acids. The CDR3 nucleotides are TGTGCCAGCCATGATGCGGTTAGCTACAATGAGCAGTTCTTC. It specifies CASHDAVSYNEQFF.

This clonotype was observed many times. The rearrangement joins TRBV7-2 to TRBJ1-1; D perhaps matches TRBD1 (6 bases). The length of the CDR3 is 15 residues. Trimming cost V 1 base and J 3 bases, with 12 bases left between them. Germline V gene sequence: CDR1 SGHTA, CDR2 FQGNSA. The CDR3 is CASSLGGGGDTEAFF. CDR3 in DNA: TGTGCCAGCAGCTTAGGAGGAGGGGGGGACACTGAAGCTTTCTTT.

The chain joins TRBV10-3 to TRBJ1-1; maybe TRBD1 (5 bases). Trimming took off 4 bases at V and 3 bases at J, with 15 bases between the two ends. This CDR3 is 15 amino acids long. Germline-derived CDR1 and CDR2 are ENHRY and SYGVKD. CDR3 in DNA: TGTGCCATCAGTGTAGCCGTCGGGGGGTACACTGAAGCTTTCTTT. Its protein product is CAISVAVGGYTEAFF.

At least ten counts were recorded for this clonotype. V is TRBV30 and J is TRBJ2-7; TRBD1 is a possible D gene (6 bases). Germline values: CDR1 GTSNPN, CDR2 SVGIG (reference sequence). V lost 1 base and J lost 5, with 12 bases in between. The CDR3 extends over 13 amino acids. The CDR3 loop reads CAWSGQEKDEQYF. The CDR3 DNA is TGTGCCTGGAGTGGACAGGAGAAGGACGAGCAGTACTTC.

The chain is built from TRBV29-1 and TRBJ2-7, with 10 bases aligning to TRBD1. The J segment lost 3 bases and the V segment lost 2 bases, leaving 1 base of the junction unmatched. The germline CDR1 and CDR2 sequences are SQVTM and ANQGSEA. The CDR3 loop spans 13 amino acids. The CDR3 loop is CSVERDRGYEQYF. CDR3 DNA: TGCAGCGTTGAAAGGGACAGGGGCTACGAGCAGTACTTC.

The rearrangement links TRBV3-1 to TRBJ2-5; 7 bases are a match to TRBD2. CDR3 length equals 17 residues. The germline V gene encodes CDR1 LGHDT and CDR2 YNNKEL (reference sequence). J gave up 4 bases and V 6 bases, and 17 bases lay outside the gene matches. Written as DNA, the CDR3 is TGTGCCAGCAGAAAAGACGTCCCCGGGGGGAGTGGAGAGACCCAGTACTTC. Residues: CASRKDVPGGSGETQYF.

This clonotype was counted many times. The chain has TRBV10-3 and TRBJ2-3, with D unresolved. CDR1 is ENHRY, CDR2 SYGVKD, per germline. Trimming left V 6 bases short and J 0 bases short, with 10 bases between. This CDR3 is built from 14 residues. The CDR3 nucleotides are TGTGCCATCAGCCACCCTCCTAGCACAGATACGCAGTATTTT. Translating gives CAISHPPSTDTQYF.

This sequence joins TRBV7-6 and TRBJ1-5; TRBD1 might be the D (5 bases). CDR3 length equals 16 residues. Per germline, CDR1 SGHVS and CDR2 FNYEAQ. With 5 bases removed from V and 0 bases from J, the gap between germline ends came to 14 bases. DNA of the CDR3: TGTGCCAGCAGCCCGGCCCGGGGCAGTAGCAATCAGCCCCAGCATTTT. This sequence encodes CASSPARGSSNQPQHF.

This clonotype came up a few times. V gene TRBV20-1 combines with J gene TRBJ1-4; D gene ambiguous. The CDR3 has 12 amino acids. V lost 1 base to trimming and J lost 8 bases, with 8 bases between them. Germline V CDR1 and CDR2: DFQATT, SNEGSKA (reference sequence). CDR3 nucleotide sequence: TGCAGTGCTAGAGGGGCAGAGGAAAAACTGTTTTTT. This gives the protein CSARGAEEKLFF.

This clonotype was found many times. This sequence joins TRBV7-2 and TRBJ2-6; D tentatively reads TRBD1 or TRBD2 (5 bases each). Germline V lookup: CDR1 SGHTA, CDR2 FQGNSA. This CDR3 contains 16 residues. With 6 bases removed from V and 0 bases from J, the gap between germline ends came to 12 bases. In DNA form, the CDR3 reads TGTGCCAGCAGTACCGACGGGGCCTCTGGGGCCAACGTCCTGACTTTC. This encodes CASSTDGASGANVLTF.